This T cell receptor beta chain was recovered during a study of shared clonotypes between healthy human individuals. Study results and limitations: Across a handful of donors, naive CD4 shared roughly 5.1%, naive CD8 around 3.8%, memory CD4 more than 2%, memory CD8 0.4% to 0.5%.

A word on this clone: The antigen remains undetermined.

The assay was carried out at the deep level. Clones were read by immunoSEQ multiplex PCR, and TCRdb kept only the in-frame ones, dropping some. The sample holds 2 million to 2.5 million clones, approximately 96% seen once. V was trimmed by 5 bases and J by 9 bases, leaving 10 bases between them. In germline, CDR1 is DFQATT, CDR2 SNEGSKA (reference sequence). This CDR3 has 11 residues. The study enrolled healthy HIV-negative adults without recent acute infections or vaccinations as donors. The material sequenced was naive CD4+ T cells sorted from blood. The subset: CD45RA+ positively selected. The sequence was obtained from a man aged 18 to 29 in good health. The J gene is TRBJ2-2, the V gene TRBV20-1; tentative D call: TRBD2 (6 bases). The CDR3 sequence: CSAYAGWELFF. DNA of the CDR3: TGCAGTGCTTATGCGGGGTGGGAGCTGTTTTTT.